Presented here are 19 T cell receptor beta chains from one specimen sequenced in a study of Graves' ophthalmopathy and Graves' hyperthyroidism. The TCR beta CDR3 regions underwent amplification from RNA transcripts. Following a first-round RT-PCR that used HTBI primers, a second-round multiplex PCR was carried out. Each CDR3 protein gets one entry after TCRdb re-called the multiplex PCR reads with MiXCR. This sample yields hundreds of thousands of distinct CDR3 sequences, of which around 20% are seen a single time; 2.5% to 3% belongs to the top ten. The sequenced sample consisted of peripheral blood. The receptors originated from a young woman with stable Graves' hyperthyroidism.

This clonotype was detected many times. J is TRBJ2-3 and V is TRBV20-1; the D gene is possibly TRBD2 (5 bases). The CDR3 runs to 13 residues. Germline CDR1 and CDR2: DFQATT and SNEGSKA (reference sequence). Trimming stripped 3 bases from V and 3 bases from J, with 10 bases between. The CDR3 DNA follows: TGCAGTGCTAGTAGCGTTAGGACAGATACGCAGTATTTT. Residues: CSASSVRTDTQYF.

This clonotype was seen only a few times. The CDR3 DNA is TGTGCCAGCAGACCGGGGGCTGGAAACACCATATATTTT. This encodes CASRPGAGNTIYF. The chain links TRBV12-3 or TRBV12-4 to TRBJ1-3, with D possibly TRBD1 on 5 matching bases. The V gene lost 6 bases and the J gene lost 2 bases, with 8 bases spanning the gap. CDR3 length: 13 residues.

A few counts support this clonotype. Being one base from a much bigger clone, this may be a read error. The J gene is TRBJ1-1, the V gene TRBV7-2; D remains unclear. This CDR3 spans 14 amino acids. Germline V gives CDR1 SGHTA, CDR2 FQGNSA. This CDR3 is CASCLYAGNTEAFF. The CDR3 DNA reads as TGTGCCAGCTGCTTATATGCAGGGAACACTGAAGCTTTCTTT.

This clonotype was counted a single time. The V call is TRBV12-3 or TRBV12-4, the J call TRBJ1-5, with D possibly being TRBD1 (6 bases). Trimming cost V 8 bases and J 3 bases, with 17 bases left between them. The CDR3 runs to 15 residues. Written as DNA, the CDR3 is TGTGCCAGCGGGATGTACAGGGTATCCAATCAGCCCCAGCATTTT. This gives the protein CASGMYRVSNQPQHF.

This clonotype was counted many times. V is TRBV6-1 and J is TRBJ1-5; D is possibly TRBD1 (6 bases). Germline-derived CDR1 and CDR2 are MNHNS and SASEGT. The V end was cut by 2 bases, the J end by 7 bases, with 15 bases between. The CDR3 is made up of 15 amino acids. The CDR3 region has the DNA TGTGCCAGCAGTGAATCGTGGGGGCCGCACCAGCCCCAGCATTTT. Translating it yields CASSESWGPHQPQHF.

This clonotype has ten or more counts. The CDR3 is CASSPSAGGSDTQYF. The CDR3, as DNA: TGTGCCAGCAGCCCCTCGGCGGGAGGGTCCGATACGCAGTATTTT. The V and J genes are TRBV6-4 and TRBJ2-3; 9 bases agree with TRBD2. Per the germline V gene, CDR1 is MRHNA and CDR2 is SNTAGT. CDR3 length equals 15 residues. The J segment lost 6 bases and the V segment lost 6 bases, leaving 10 bases of the junction unmatched.

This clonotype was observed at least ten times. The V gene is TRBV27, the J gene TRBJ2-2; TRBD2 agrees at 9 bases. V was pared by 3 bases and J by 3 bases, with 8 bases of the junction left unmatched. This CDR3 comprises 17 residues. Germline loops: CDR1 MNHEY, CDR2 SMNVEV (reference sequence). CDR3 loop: CASSFRGLAGHTGELFF. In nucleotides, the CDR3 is TGTGCCAGCAGTTTTCGGGGTCTAGCGGGACACACCGGGGAGCTGTTTTTT.

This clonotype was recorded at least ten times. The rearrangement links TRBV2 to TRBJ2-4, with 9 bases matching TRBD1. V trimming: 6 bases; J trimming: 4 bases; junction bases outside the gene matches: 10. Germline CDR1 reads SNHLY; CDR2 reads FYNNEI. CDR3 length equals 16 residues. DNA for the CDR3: TGTGCCAGCAGAGTGGACAGGGGAGGGACAAAAAACATTCAGTACTTC. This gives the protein CASRVDRGGTKNIQYF.

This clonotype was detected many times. CDR3 bases: TGTGCCAGCACCCGAACCCTTATAGGGTTGAACACTGAAGCTTTCTTT. Translated: CASTRTLIGLNTEAFF. The rearrangement joins TRBV2 to TRBJ1-1; no clear D. Trimming cost V 7 bases and J 0 bases, with 18 bases left between them. Germline V gene sequence: CDR1 SNHLY, CDR2 FYNNEI. This CDR3 contains 16 residues. Full variable domain (outside the CDR3, taken from reference TRBV2 and TRBJ1-1): EPEVTQTPSHQVTQMGQEVILRCVPISNHLYFYWYRQILGQKVEFLVSFYNNEISEKSEIFDDQFSVERPDGSNFTLKIRSTKLEDSAMYFCASTRTLIGLNTEAFFGQGTRLTVV.

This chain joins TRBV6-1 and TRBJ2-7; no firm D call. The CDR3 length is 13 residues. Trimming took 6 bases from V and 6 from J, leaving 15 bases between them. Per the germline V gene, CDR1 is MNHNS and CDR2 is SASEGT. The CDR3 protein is CASSSRLGAEQYF. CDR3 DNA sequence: TGTGCCAGCAGCTCCCGATTAGGTGCCGAGCAGTACTTC.

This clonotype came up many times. The CDR3 DNA sequence: TGTGCCACCAGTGATTGGACAGCCGTAGGGCCCCAGCATTTT. Its translation: CATSDWTAVGPQHF. The V gene is TRBV24-1, the J gene TRBJ1-5; D is possibly TRBD1 (6 bases). CDR1 is KGHDR and CDR2 is SFDVKD in the germline V gene. Trimming shortened V by 2 bases and J by 9 bases, and 13 bases separated the two germline ends. This CDR3 is 14 amino acids long.

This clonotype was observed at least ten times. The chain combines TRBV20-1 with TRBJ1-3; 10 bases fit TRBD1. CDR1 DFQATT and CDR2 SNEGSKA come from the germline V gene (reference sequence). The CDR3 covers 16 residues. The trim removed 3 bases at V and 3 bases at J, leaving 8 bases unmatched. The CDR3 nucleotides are TGCAGTGCTAGGGTCGGGACAGGGGACCTTGGAAACACCATATATTTT. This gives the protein CSARVGTGDLGNTIYF.

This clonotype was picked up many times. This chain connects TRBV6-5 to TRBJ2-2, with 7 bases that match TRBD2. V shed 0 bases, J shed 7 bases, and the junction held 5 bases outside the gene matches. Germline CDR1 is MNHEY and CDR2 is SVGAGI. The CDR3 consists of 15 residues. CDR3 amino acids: CASSYSAGEDGELFF. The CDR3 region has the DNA TGTGCCAGCAGTTACTCGGCGGGAGAGGACGGGGAGCTGTTTTTT.

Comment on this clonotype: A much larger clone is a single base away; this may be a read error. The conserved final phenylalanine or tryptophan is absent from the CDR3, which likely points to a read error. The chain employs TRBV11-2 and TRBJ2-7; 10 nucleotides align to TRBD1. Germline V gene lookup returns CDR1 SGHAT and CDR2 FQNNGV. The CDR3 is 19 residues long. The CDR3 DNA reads TGTGCCTGCAGCTCTCCGGGACAGGGGTTCGGCGGGAGTCTCGACGAGCAGTACCTC. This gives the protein CACSSPGQGFGGSLDEQYL.

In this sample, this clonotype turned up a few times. CDR3 protein: CAISEWTLSRTYEQYF. The CDR3, as DNA: TGTGCCATCAGTGAGTGGACCTTATCGAGAACCTACGAGCAGTACTTC. The V gene is TRBV10-3, the J gene TRBJ2-7; the D is unclear. The CDR3 length is 16 residues. Germline CDR1 reads ENHRY; CDR2 reads SYGVKD. Trimming took 1 base from V and 2 from J, leaving 15 bases between them.

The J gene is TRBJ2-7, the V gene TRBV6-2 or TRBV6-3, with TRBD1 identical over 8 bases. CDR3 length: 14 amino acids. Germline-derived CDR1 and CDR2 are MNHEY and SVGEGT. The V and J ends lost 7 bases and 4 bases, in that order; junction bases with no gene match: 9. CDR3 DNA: TGTGCCAGCAAACAGGGGGGCAAAGTTTACGAGCAGTACTTC. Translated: CASKQGGKVYEQYF.

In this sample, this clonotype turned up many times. The CDR3 nucleotides read TGTGCCAGCAGCCCTAGGGGGACAGCTTCCTACGAGCAGTACTTC. It encodes CASSPRGTASYEQYF. The gene calls are TRBV12-3 or TRBV12-4 and TRBJ2-7; 7 nucleotides line up with TRBD1. The CDR3 has 15 residues. V lost 6 bases and J lost 1; bases outside the gene matches: 9.

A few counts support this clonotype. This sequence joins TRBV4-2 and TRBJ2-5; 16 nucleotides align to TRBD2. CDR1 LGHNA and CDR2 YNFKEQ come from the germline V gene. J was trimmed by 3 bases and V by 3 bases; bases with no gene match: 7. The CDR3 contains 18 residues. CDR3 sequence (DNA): TGTGCCAGCAGCCAGACCGGGACTAGCGGGGGGGATGAAGAGACCCAGTACTTC. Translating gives CASSQTGTSGGDEETQYF.

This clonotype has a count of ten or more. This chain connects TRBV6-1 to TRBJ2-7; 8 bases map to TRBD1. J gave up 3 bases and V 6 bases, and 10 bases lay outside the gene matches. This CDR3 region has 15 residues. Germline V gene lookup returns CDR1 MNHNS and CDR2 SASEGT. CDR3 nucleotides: TGTGCCAGCAGGACAGGGGTAGGCAGGCTCTACGAGCAGTACTTC. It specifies CASRTGVGRLYEQYF.